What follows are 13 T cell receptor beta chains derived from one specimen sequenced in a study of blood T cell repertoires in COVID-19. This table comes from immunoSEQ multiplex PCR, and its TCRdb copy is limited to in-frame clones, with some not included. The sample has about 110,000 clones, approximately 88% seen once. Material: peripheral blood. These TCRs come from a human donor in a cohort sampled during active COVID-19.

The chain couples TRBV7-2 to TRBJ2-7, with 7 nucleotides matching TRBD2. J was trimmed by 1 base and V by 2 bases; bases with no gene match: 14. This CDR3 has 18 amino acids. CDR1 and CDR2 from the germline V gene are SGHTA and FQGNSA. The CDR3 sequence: CASSLWARGSGASYEQYF. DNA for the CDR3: TGTGCCAGCAGCTTATGGGCCCGGGGGAGCGGGGCATCCTACGAGCAGTACTTC.

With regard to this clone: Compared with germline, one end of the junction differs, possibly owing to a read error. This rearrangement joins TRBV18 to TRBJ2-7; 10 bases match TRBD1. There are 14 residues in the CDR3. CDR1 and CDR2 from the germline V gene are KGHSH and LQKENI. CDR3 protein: CASSRDRGSNEQYF. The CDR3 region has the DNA TGTGCCAGCTCCCGGGACAGGGGCTCCAACGAGCAGTACTTC.

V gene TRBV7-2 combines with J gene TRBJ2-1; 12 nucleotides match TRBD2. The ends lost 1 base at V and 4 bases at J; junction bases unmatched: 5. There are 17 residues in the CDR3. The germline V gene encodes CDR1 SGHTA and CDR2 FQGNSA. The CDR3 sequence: CASSLGAGLAGYNEQFF. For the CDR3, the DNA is TGTGCCAGCAGCTTAGGGGCGGGACTAGCGGGTTACAATGAGCAGTTCTTC.

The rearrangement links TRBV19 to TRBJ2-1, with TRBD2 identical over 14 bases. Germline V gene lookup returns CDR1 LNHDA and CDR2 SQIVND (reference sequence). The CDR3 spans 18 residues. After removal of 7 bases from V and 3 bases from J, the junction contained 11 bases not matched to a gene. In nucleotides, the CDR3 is TGTGCCAGTAAACGTGCGGGACTAGCGGGAGTTGTCTACAATGAGCAGTTCTTC. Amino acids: CASKRAGLAGVVYNEQFF. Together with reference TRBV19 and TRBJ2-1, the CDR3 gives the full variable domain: DGGITQSPKYLFRKEGQNVTLSCEQNLNHDAMYWYRQDPGQGLRLIYYSQIVNDFQKGDIAEGYSVSREKKESFPLTVTSAQKNPTAFYLCASKRAGLAGVVYNEQFFGPGTRLTVL.

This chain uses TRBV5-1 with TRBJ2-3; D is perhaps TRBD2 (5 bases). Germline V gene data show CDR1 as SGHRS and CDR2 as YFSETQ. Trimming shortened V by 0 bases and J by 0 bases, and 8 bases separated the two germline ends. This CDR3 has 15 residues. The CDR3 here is CASSLVRGSTDTQYF. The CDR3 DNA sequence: TGCGCCAGCAGCTTGGTTCGCGGGAGCACAGATACGCAGTATTTT.

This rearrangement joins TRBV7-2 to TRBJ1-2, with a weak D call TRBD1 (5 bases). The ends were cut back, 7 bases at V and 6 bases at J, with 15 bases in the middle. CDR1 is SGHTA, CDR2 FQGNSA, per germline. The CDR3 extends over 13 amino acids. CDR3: CASTGQPGDGYTF. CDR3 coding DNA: TGTGCCAGCACCGGACAACCAGGCGATGGCTACACCTTC.

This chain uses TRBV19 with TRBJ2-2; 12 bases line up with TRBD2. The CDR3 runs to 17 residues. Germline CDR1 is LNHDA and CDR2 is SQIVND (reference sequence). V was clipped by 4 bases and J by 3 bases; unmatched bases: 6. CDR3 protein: CASSRRLAGADTGELFF. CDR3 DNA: TGTGCCAGTAGTAGGAGACTAGCGGGAGCGGACACCGGGGAGCTGTTTTTT.

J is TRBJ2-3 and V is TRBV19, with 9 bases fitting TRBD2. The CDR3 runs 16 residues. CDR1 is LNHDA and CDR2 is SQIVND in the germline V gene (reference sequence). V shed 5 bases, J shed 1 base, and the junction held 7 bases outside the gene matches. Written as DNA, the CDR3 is TGTGCCAGTAGTCCCGAGACTAGCGGAGGCACAGATACGCAGTATTTT. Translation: CASSPETSGGTDTQYF.

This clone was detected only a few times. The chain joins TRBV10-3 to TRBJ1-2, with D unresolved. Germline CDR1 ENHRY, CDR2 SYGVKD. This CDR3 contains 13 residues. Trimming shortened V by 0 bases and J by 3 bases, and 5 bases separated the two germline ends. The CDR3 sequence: CAISESSYYGYTF. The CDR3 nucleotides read TGTGCCATCAGTGAGTCATCCTACTATGGCTACACCTTC.

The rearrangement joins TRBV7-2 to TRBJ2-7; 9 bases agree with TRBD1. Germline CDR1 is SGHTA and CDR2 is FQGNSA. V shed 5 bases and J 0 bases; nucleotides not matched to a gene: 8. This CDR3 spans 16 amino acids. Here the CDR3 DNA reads TGTGCCAGCAGCGCCCCACCGGGACAGGGCTCCTACGAGCAGTACTTC. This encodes CASSAPPGQGSYEQYF.

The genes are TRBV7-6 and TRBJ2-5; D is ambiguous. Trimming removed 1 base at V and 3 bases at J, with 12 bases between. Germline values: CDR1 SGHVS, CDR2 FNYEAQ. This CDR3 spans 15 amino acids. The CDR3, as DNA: TGTGCCAGCAGCTTAGTGCTCCCTGCGGAAGAGACCCAGTACTTC. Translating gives CASSLVLPAEETQYF.

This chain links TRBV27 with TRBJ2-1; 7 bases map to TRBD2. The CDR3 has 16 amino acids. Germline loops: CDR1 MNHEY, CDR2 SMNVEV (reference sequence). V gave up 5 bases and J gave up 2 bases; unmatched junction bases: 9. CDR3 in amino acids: CASSNGRTSAYNEQFF. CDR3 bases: TGTGCCAGCAGTAACGGGAGGACATCCGCCTACAATGAGCAGTTCTTC.

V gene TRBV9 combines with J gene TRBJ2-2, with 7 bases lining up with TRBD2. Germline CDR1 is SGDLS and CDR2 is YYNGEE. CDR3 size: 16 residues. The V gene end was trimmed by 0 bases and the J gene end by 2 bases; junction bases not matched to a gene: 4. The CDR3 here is CASSVGAGANTGELFF. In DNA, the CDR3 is TGTGCCAGCAGCGTAGGCGCGGGAGCTAACACCGGGGAGCTGTTTTTT.